This paragraph covers one TCR beta chain sequence. What antigen it recognizes has not been identified. No much larger clone exists at a distance of one base, and base qualities are not known. These data are taken from a study of blood T cell repertoires in COVID-19 (dated by TCRdb to about 2020). Describing the broader study: The collaborator samples originated in the United States, Italy and Spain and spanned the acute and convalescent phases of COVID-19. The prospective study material was composed of cDNA or gDNA derived from T cells, B-cell-depleted T cells, or PBMCs. The dataset comprised deeply sampled blood TCRbeta repertoires from subjects exposed to, actively infected with, or recovered from COVID-19. The repertoires were released in a freely available public database intended as a resource for research on the immune response to SARS-CoV-2. The samples were drawn from two sources: the first 160 participants of the ongoing ImmuneRACE study, and 1,000 to 1,500 subjects contributed by 6 global collaborators. Nearly every sample came with metadata listing a de-identified subject ID, COVID-19 status, age in years and sex. HLA class I and class II types, where available, came from metadata supplied by the sample provider rather than from assay-based typing. What the authors observed across the whole study: How much clinical and demographic metadata was included differed by source and by participant, and the metadata was provided uncurated.

The CDR3 has 13 amino acids, counting the end cysteine and phenylalanine. Only the CDR3 portion is preserved as DNA: 39 bases, with reading frame beginning at the first base. Germline trimming amounts to 4 bases on V and 9 bases on J, with 6 as the count of junction bases outside the gene matches. In the germline V gene (reference sequence), CDR1 corresponds to SGHNT and CDR2 to YYREEE. TCRbeta CDR3 regions were amplified from genomic DNA using the immunoSEQ Assay, a bias-controlled multiplex PCR. Turning to the authors' computational methods: The number of nucleated cells in each sample was estimated by amplification of reference gene primers within the assay. To quantify the absolute abundance of each unique TCRbeta CDR3 rearrangement, sequence reads were collapsed and filtered. For each sample, productive Simpson clonality was calculated by taking the square root of Simpson's diversity index across productive rearrangements. TCRdb carries this immuneACCESS record with in-frame sequences only. Its versions omit some clonotypes, under half of them owing to an unresolved V gene in the studies checked, with the rest unexplained. D and trimming were read from the DNA, whereas the V and J calls and clone size are those reported in that table. This sample gives approximately 69,000 clones in total; approximately 87% of them show up just once. The ten biggest clones cover about 20% of the sample.

Collaborating institutions collected whole blood in K2EDTA tubes following their own protocols. For TCRbeta analysis, collaborators shipped samples in one of three forms: frozen whole blood, isolated PBMCs, or DNA extracted from either of those sample types. The sequence came from a woman of 80 years or more with acute or convalescent COVID-19. Material: peripheral blood. The rearrangement combines TRBV5-4 with TRBJ1-4, and 7 junctional nucleotides match TRBD1. The CDR3 sequence is CASSPGQAQKLFF. The base sequence is TGTGCCAGCAGCCCCGGACAGGCCCAAAAACTGTTTTTT.